One sample yielded the 20 T cell receptor beta chains listed below, sequenced in a study of OX40 agonist ivuxolimab in advanced cancers. Libraries were built with the immunoSEQ multiplex PCR assay. TCRdb took this table from immuneACCESS and kept in-frame rearrangements with V and J called. Such tables lack part of the clones; where checked against another copy, unresolved V genes explain under half of the gap, and the rest is unexplained. The sample table records roughly 100,000 clones; approximately 87% of these occur just once. The top ten clones comprise roughly 5.5% of the sample. The sample was CD4+ or CD8+ T cells sorted from blood, taken in a trial of the OX40 agonist ivuxolimab. These receptor sequences come from an adult with an advanced solid tumor such as melanoma, head and neck, liver or kidney cancer.

This clone is a singleton in its sample. CDR3 sequence reads: CASSLVRGPGELFF. The CDR3 DNA sequence: TGTGCCAGCAGCTTAGTGCGGGGGCCGGGGGAGCTGTTTTTT. The J gene is TRBJ2-2, the V gene TRBV7-6, with TRBD2 as a possible D gene (7 bases). In germline, CDR1 is SGHVS, CDR2 FNYEAQ. V shed 1 base and J shed 8 bases, with 11 bases lying between them. CDR3 size: 14 residues. Full variable domain (rest looked up from reference TRBV7-6 and TRBJ2-2): GAGVSQSPRYKVTKRGQDVALRCDPISGHVSLYWYRQALGQGPEFLTYFNYEAQQDKSGLPNDRFSAERPEGSISTLTIQRTEQRDSAMYRCASSLVRGPGELFFGEGSRLTVL.

This clone was found once. V usage is TRBV9 and J usage is TRBJ2-1; D gene ambiguous. The CDR3 consists of 14 residues. V was cut by 3 bases and J by 2 bases, with 9 bases left in between. Germline lookup yields CDR1 SGDLS and CDR2 YYNGEE. CDR3 bases: TGTGCCAGCAGCGGAGGACCTCCCTACAATGAGCAGTTCTTC. This gives the protein CASSGGPPYNEQFF.

The chain employs TRBV30 and TRBJ1-2; D is uncertain. Looked up from germline, CDR1 is GTSNPN and CDR2 is SVGIG (reference sequence). The CDR3 spans 11 residues. Trimming removed 3 bases from V and 7 bases from J, with 9 bases in between. The CDR3 coding sequence is TGTGCCTGGAGAGGCGGGAGTGGCTACACCTTC. Its translation is CAWRGGSGYTF.

There are many counts of this clone. Additional DNA sequences in this sample encode the identical CDR3. The chain is built from TRBV18 and TRBJ1-2; the D gene is possibly TRBD1 (6 bases). Trimming left V 3 bases short and J 5 bases short, with 13 bases between. CDR3 size: 14 residues. CDR1 is KGHSH and CDR2 is LQKENI in the germline V gene. As DNA, the CDR3 is TGTGCCAGCTCACCCCCCACAGGGCGGTATGGCTACACCTTC. This encodes CASSPPTGRYGYTF.

V usage is TRBV11-3 and J usage is TRBJ2-3, with D possibly being TRBD2 (6 bases). This CDR3 has 15 amino acids. The germline V and J ends were trimmed by 5 bases and 5 bases, with 17 bases remaining between them. Germline V gene data show CDR1 as SGHNT and CDR2 as YENEEA. CDR3 DNA sequence: TGTGCCAGCAGCCCCCCGGGGACGCGGGAAGATACGCAGTATTTT. Translation gives CASSPPGTREDTQYF.

This clone came up once. J is TRBJ2-1 and V is TRBV5-1; 11 bases match TRBD2. The CDR3 runs to 14 residues. Per germline, CDR1 SGHRS and CDR2 YFSETQ. The V gene end was trimmed by 0 bases and the J gene end by 8 bases; junction bases not matched to a gene: 1. As DNA, the CDR3 is TGCGCCAGCAGCTTGGTACTAGCGGGAGATGAGCAGTTCTTC. Translation gives CASSLVLAGDEQFF.

The CDR3 nucleotides read TGTGCCACCAGCAGAGATCGGGGGAACTATGGCTACACCTTC. Encoded protein: CATSRDRGNYGYTF. The J gene is TRBJ1-2, the V gene TRBV15, with a tentative D call TRBD1 (5 bases). Germline values: CDR1 LNHNV, CDR2 YYDKDF (reference sequence). The CDR3 has 14 amino acids. Trimming pared 0 bases from V and 2 bases from J, leaving 7 bases between.

V is TRBV9 and J is TRBJ2-7; D is unclear. The CDR3 totals 14 residues. In germline, CDR1 is SGDLS, CDR2 YYNGEE. V was cut by 0 bases and J by 0 bases, with 7 bases left in between. This chain's CDR3 is CASSVDMGSYEQYF. The CDR3 region has the DNA TGTGCCAGCAGCGTAGATATGGGCTCCTACGAGCAGTACTTC.

V is TRBV30 and J is TRBJ1-4; 7 bases fit TRBD1. The CDR3 contains 13 residues. CDR1 GTSNPN and CDR2 SVGIG come from the germline V gene (reference sequence). V trimming: 4 bases; J trimming: 5 bases; junction bases outside the gene matches: 4. The CDR3 region has the DNA TGTGCCTGGAATACAGGGGCGAATGAAAAACTGTTTTTT. Amino acid sequence: CAWNTGANEKLFF. The entire variable domain, with the rest obtained from reference TRBV30 and TRBJ1-4, is as follows: SQTIHQWPATLVQPVGSPLSLECTVEGTSNPNLYWYRQAAGRGLQLLFYSVGIGQISSEVPQNLSASRPQDRQFILSSKKLLLSDSGFYLCAWNTGANEKLFFGSGTQLSVL.

The CDR3 coding sequence is TGTGCCAGCAGCTTTTTGACAGGGCGGGACTATGGCTACACCTTC. Translation gives CASSFLTGRDYGYTF. V is TRBV7-9 and J is TRBJ1-2; TRBD1 agrees at 7 bases. The length of the CDR3 is 15 residues. The V and J ends lost 3 bases and 3 bases, in that order; junction bases with no gene match: 7. Germline V CDR1 and CDR2: SEHNR, FQNEAQ (reference sequence).

The chain employs TRBV6-5 and TRBJ1-4, with 9 bases fitting TRBD1. The CDR3 is 14 residues long. Germline CDR1 reads MNHEY; CDR2 reads SVGAGI. The V and J ends lost 5 bases and 7 bases, in that order; junction bases with no gene match: 5. The CDR3 DNA is TGTGCCAGCAGTAAGGGACAGGGAGGTGAAAAACTGTTTTTT. Encoded protein: CASSKGQGGEKLFF.

The rearrangement links TRBV9 to TRBJ2-5; no firm D call. CDR1 is SGDLS, CDR2 YYNGEE, per germline. Deletions cut 5 bases from V and 2 bases from J, with 13 bases between. The CDR3 is 14 amino acids. The CDR3, as DNA: TGTGCCAGCAGTGCCGCCCCTACTCAAGAGACCCAGTACTTC. As protein: CASSAAPTQETQYF.

CDR3 nucleotides: TGTGCCAGCAGCCTTAACTCGGACGAGCAGTACTTC. It encodes CASSLNSDEQYF. The chain couples TRBV7-9 to TRBJ2-7; D is unresolved. The V and J ends lost 5 bases and 5 bases respectively, with 10 bases between them. Germline V gives CDR1 SEHNR, CDR2 FQNEAQ (reference sequence). This CDR3 contains 12 residues.

The chain recombines TRBV9 with TRBJ2-1; TRBD2 agrees at 10 bases. Germline assignment: CDR1 SGDLS and CDR2 YYNGEE. The CDR3 runs to 15 residues. The trim removed 0 bases at V and 12 bases at J, leaving 9 bases unmatched. The CDR3 region has the DNA TGTGCCAGCAGCGTAGGGAGCGGGAGGGGCGGTAGGCAGTTCTTC. Translation: CASSVGSGRGGRQFF.

The rearrangement uses TRBV2 and TRBJ1-2; D is undetermined. V dropped 3 bases and J dropped 0 bases, with 8 bases sitting between them. This CDR3 has 14 residues. CDR1 is SNHLY, CDR2 FYNNEI, per germline. The CDR3 nucleotides read TGTGCCAGCAGTGATGGGAATTCTAACTATGGCTACACCTTC. Protein product: CASSDGNSNYGYTF.

The chain carries TRBV6-5 and TRBJ1-2, with no clear D. V was pared by 2 bases and J by 2 bases, with 6 bases between. The CDR3 is 13 residues long. From germline, CDR1 is MNHEY and CDR2 SVGAGI. The CDR3 is CASSYVGNYGYTF. DNA for the CDR3: TGTGCCAGCAGTTACGTTGGGAACTATGGCTACACCTTC.

The CDR3 nucleotides read TGTGCCAGCAGTTCAAGCCGGGACAGGGGAGAGACCCAGTACTTC. It specifies CASSSSRDRGETQYF. V gene TRBV6-5 combines with J gene TRBJ2-5, with TRBD1 identical over 10 bases. V lost 4 bases to trimming and J lost 4 bases; unmatched junction nucleotides: 6. This CDR3 is built from 15 residues. Germline V gene lookup returns CDR1 MNHEY and CDR2 SVGAGI.

The CDR3, as DNA: TGTGCCAGCAGTTTTACGGGACGCTACGAGCAGTACTTC. This gives the protein CASSFTGRYEQYF. The chain links TRBV27 to TRBJ2-7, with D perhaps assigned TRBD1 or TRBD2 (5 bases each). The CDR3 has 13 amino acids. Germline lookup yields CDR1 MNHEY and CDR2 SMNVEV (reference sequence). Trimming removed 3 bases from V and 3 bases from J, with 9 bases in between.

This sequence joins TRBV19 and TRBJ2-6; D remains unclear. V was trimmed by 9 bases and J by 1 base, leaving 7 bases between them. CDR1 and CDR2 from the germline V gene are LNHDA and SQIVND (reference sequence). This CDR3 comprises 13 residues. The CDR3, as DNA: TGTGCCAGCGAATCGTCTGGGGCCAACGTCCTGACTTTC. This gives the protein CASESSGANVLTF. Full variable domain (rest looked up from reference TRBV19 and TRBJ2-6): DGGITQSPKYLFRKEGQNVTLSCEQNLNHDAMYWYRQDPGQGLRLIYYSQIVNDFQKGDIAEGYSVSREKKESFPLTVTSAQKNPTAFYLCASESSGANVLTFGAGSRLTVL.

V is TRBV6-1 and J is TRBJ1-5, with D possibly TRBD1 on 5 matching bases. V shed 0 bases and J shed 7 bases, with 10 bases lying between them. Germline loops: CDR1 MNHNS, CDR2 SASEGT. CDR3 size: 14 residues. The CDR3 is CASSEAAGRQPQHF. The CDR3 DNA reads TGTGCCAGCAGTGAAGCGGCAGGGCGACAGCCCCAGCATTTT.